This T cell receptor beta chain originates from a study of shared clonotypes between healthy human individuals. Profiled with immunoSEQ multiplex PCR; TCRdb holds only in-frame clones, not every one. The data show millions of clones, 93% seen once. The CDR3 sequence is 14 residues long. Trimming removed 6 bases at V and 7 bases at J, with 19 bases between. Germline V gene sequence: CDR1 MNHEY, CDR2 SMNVEV (reference sequence). This clone appeared once. It was CD45RO-negative cells, positively selected for CCR7, that made up naive CD8 cells, with terminally differentiated effector memory CD45RA+ cells excluded.

The J gene is TRBJ2-7, the V gene TRBV27; the D gene is possibly TRBD1 (5 bases). This TCR derives from a man aged 18 to 29 in good health. Some clones in this sample may be carry-over from other donors' samples. The sample consisted of naive CD8+ T cells from PBMCs. The CDR3 nucleotides read TGTGCCAGCAGGGGGCTAAGCGAGAGCTGGGAGCAGTACTTC. It translates to CASRGLSESWEQYF.